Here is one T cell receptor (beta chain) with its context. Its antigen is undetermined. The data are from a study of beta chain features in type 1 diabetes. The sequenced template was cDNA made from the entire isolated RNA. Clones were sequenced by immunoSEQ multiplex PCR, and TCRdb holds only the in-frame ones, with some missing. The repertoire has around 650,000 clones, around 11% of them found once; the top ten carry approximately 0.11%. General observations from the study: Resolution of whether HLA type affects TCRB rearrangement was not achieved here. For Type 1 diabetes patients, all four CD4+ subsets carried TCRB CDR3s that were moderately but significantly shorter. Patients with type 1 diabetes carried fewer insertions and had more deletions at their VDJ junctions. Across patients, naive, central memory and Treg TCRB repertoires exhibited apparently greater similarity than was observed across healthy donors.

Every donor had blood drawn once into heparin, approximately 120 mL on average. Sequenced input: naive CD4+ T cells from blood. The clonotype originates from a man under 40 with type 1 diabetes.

The CDR3 DNA follows: TGCGCCAGCAGCCAAGGGCGTGGTTCCACCACAGATACGCAGTATTTT. Its protein product is CASSQGRGSTTDTQYF. The chain combines TRBV4-3 with TRBJ2-3; D is unresolved. Trimming pared 1 base from V and 2 bases from J, leaving 13 bases between. Germline V gives CDR1 LGHNA, CDR2 YSLEER. The CDR3 runs 16 residues.